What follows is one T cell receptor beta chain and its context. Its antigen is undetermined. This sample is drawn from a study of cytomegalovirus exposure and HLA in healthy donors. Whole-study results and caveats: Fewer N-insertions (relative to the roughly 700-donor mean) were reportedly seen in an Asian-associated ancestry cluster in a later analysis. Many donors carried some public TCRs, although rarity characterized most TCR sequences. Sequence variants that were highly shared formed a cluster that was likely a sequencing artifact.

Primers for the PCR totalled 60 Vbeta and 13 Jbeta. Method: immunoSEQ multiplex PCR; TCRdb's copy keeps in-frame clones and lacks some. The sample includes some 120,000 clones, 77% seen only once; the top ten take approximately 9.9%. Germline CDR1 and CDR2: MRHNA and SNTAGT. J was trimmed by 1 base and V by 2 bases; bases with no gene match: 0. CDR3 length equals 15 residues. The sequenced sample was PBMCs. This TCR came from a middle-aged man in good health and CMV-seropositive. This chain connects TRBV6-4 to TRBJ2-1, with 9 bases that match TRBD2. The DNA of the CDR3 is TGTGCCAGCAGTGACACTAGCGGGTCCTACAATGAGCAGTTCTTC. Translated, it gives CASSDTSGSYNEQFF.